This T cell receptor beta chain emerged from a study of cytomegalovirus exposure and HLA in healthy donors. Study-wide points: Overall, about 160 TCR beta chains were annotated as cytomegalovirus-associated.

Primers included in the PCR were 60 Vbeta and 13 Jbeta primers. The assay was immunoSEQ multiplex PCR, and TCRdb's table has in-frame clones only and misses some. Counted here are approximately 97,000 clones, roughly 80% occurring once; the ten biggest clones make up 2.6%. Remarks on this clone: What it recognizes is unknown. Different DNA sequences within this sample yield the same CDR3.

V lost 0 bases and J lost 3, with 16 bases in between. Germline V CDR1 and CDR2: LNHNV, YYDKDF (reference sequence). CDR3 length: 17 amino acids. The sequenced sample was PBMCs. This TCR derives from a man between 35 and 55 years old in good health and CMV-seronegative. V gene TRBV15 combines with J gene TRBJ2-3, with D possibly matching TRBD1 (6 bases). CDR3 amino acids: CATSRDGLRGFTDTQYF. In DNA form, the CDR3 reads TGTGCCACCAGCAGAGATGGCCTCAGGGGCTTTACAGATACGCAGTATTTT.